This T cell receptor beta chain was captured in a study of technical replicates of blood from a handful of donors. CDR3 length: 15 amino acids. The germline CDR1 and CDR2 sequences are ENHRY and SYGVKD. V was clipped by 4 bases and J by 7 bases, with 17 bases between them. Sequencing used immunoSEQ multiplex PCR; TCRdb keeps in-frame clones, though not all of them. Among about 83,000 clones, around 94% were seen once, and the ten largest hold 0.2% to 0.3%. Input material: T cells isolated from PBMCs. This TCR was recovered from a human donor in good health. This chain connects TRBV10-3 to TRBJ2-1; D is possibly TRBD1 (5 bases). CDR3 coding DNA: TGTGCCATCAGTGCCCCCCTTGGGGCTAGGAATGAGCAGTTCTTC. Its translation is CAISAPLGARNEQFF.